These T cell receptor beta chains were read from a single sample in a study of T cells in narcolepsy. Measured with immunoSEQ multiplex PCR; TCRdb has only the in-frame clones, and not every one. The sample shows around 20,000 clones, around 92% of them seen only once. Sequenced: CD45RA- memory CD4+ T cells from PBMCs. These receptors were obtained from a human donor with narcolepsy. Each CDR3 is given with its conserved first and last residue. Clone sizes are given selectively: once, few, many, or a class where the clone is expanded.

>10|TRBV20-1|NA
CSALGTAAFF
>14|TRBV9|NA
CASSALGQGYEQYF
>15|TRBV7-9|NA
CASSGGLAGFYEQYF
>14|TRBV2|NA
CASSEWGQPQPQHF
>13|TRBV30|NA
CAWPASGNYEQYF
>17|TRBV4-1|NA
CASSHGLGRVRGYGYTF
>15|TRBV11-2|NA
CASSSVGGIQETQYF
>14|TRBV6-6|NA
CASSFARRVTEAFF
>14|TRBV19|NA
CASRGTDSTDTQYF
>16|TRBV2|NA
CASRSVTTVTLGGYTF
>15|TRBV5-1|NA
CASSPDRGASYEQYF
>14|TRBV28|NA
CASRETGDTGELFF
>13|TRBV21-1|NA
CASGLPSNEKLFF
>16|TRBV5-1|NA
CASSLVGGQNTGELFF
>13|TRBV18|NA
CASSLTREETQYF
>13|TRBV7-9|once
CASSFKANYGYTF
>11|TRBV28|NA
CASSRNYGYTF
>12|TRBV29-1|NA
CSVGQGGEKLFF
>15|TRBV18|NA
CASSPGAGRTYEQYF
>15|TRBV18|NA
CASSPRLAEDNEQFF
>14|TRBV5-1|NA
CASSLKGLNTEAFF
>14|TRBV9|NA
CASTTSGSTDTQYF
>11|TRBV30|NA
CAWSVAYEQYF
>18|TRBV4-1|once
CASSQDTPFRQGKETQYF
>17|TRBV18|NA
CASSPPGLRMGYNEQFF
>16|TRBV5-1|NA
CASSRSGTSNTDTQYF
>15|TRBV19|NA
CASTLTGSFNYGYTF
>15|TRBV10-3|NA
CAISEPDRGIYEQYF
>11|TRBV29-1|NA
CSAKEADTQYF
>15|TRBV6-5|NA
CATYKANLGSEKLFF
>13|TRBV6-4|NA
CASSVILDDTQYF
>17|TRBV29-1|NA
CSVEGGESGIRYNEQFF
>15|TRBV7-2|NA
CASRASGTASVEAFF
>17|TRBV7-2|NA
CASSRGLISTRTSGYTF